The clone carrying this TCR beta chain was counted many times. The sample belongs to a study of Ad26.COV2.S vaccination and SARS-CoV-2 variants. Germline-derived CDR1 and CDR2 are LNHDA and SQIVND (reference sequence). The V end was cut by 0 bases, the J end by 7 bases, with 13 bases between. The CDR3 is 15 residues long. Treatment meaning: roughly 18 received Ad26.COV2.S at low or high dose, single or two shots; roughly five received placebo; per-sample allocation not given. Day 63 after the first injection of vaccine or placebo was the sampling time. Boston provided a donor who was an adult aged 18-55 years. Produced via immunoSEQ multiplex PCR; TCRdb's table is partial and in-frame only. The sample consists of 240,000 or so clones, 85% to 90% of them appearing once.

Sequencing used peripheral blood, obtained in a trial of Ad26.COV2.S vaccine versus placebo. This clonotype was obtained from a person between 18 and 60 years old who received the Ad26.COV2.S COVID-19 vaccine or a placebo. The chain recombines TRBV19 with TRBJ1-5; D is possibly TRBD1 (5 bases). CDR3 amino acids: CASSIESGFGQPQHF. The DNA of the CDR3 is TGTGCCAGTAGTATAGAATCAGGGTTCGGACAGCCCCAGCATTTT.